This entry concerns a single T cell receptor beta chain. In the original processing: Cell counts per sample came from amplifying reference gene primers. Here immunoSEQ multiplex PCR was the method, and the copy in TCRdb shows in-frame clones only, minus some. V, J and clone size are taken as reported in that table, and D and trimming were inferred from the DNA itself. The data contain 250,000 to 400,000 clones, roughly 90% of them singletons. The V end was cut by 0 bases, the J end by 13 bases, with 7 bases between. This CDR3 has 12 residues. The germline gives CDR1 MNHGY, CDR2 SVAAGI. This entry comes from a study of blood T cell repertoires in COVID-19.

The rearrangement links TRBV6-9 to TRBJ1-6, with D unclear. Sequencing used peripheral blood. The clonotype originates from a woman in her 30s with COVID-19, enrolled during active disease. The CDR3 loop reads CASSYSPRPLHF. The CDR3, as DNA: TGTGCCAGCAGTTATTCCCCTAGGCCCCTCCACTTT.